Listed below are T cell receptor beta chains from one sample, sequenced in a study of T cells in Graves' hyperthyroidism and ophthalmopathy. Via MiXCR, TCRdb re-called the multiplex PCR reads, giving one row per CDR3 protein. The data show approximately 510,000 distinct CDR3 sequences, with approximately 49% seen just once and about two fifths held by the top ten. Sequenced sample: peripheral blood or thyroid tissue (not recorded which). The receptors derive from an adult woman with Graves' disease, either hyperthyroidism or ophthalmopathy (not recorded which). CDR3s include the opening cysteine and the closing phenylalanine or tryptophan.

cdr3_aa,v_call,j_call,cdr3_length
CASSLGVEYEQYF,TRBV7-9,TRBJ2-7,13
CAISERPNTEAFF,TRBV10-3,TRBJ1-1,13
CASSLLDQPQHF,TRBV7-2,TRBJ1-5,12
CASSVLAETQYF,TRBV2,TRBJ2-5,12
CASSTGWTDTQYF,TRBV25-1,TRBJ2-3,13
CATSPRVNAEAFF,TRBV15,TRBJ1-1,13
CASDTQGAGGNTIYF,TRBV28,TRBJ1-3,15
CASSRQVGYTF,TRBV7-9,TRBJ1-2,11
CASSQTQVNYGYTF,TRBV7-9,TRBJ1-2,14
CASSLVGLEYGYTF,TRBV7-9,TRBJ1-2,14